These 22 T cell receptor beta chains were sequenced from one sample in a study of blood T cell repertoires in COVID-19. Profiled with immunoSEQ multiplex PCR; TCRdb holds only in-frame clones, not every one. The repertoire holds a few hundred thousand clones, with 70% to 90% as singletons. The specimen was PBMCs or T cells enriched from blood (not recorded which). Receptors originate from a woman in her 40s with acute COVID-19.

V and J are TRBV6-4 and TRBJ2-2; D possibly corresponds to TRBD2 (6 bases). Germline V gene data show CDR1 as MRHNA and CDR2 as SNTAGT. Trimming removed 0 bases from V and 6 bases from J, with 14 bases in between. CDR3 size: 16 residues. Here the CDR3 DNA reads TGTGCCAGCAGTGACTCGAGCGGGTCTGGGGCCGGGGAGCTGTTTTTT. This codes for CASSDSSGSGAGELFF.

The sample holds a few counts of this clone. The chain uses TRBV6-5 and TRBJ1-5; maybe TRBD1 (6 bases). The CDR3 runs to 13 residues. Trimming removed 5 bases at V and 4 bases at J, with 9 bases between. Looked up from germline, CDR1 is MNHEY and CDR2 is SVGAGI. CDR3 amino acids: CASSMDRNQPQHF. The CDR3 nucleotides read TGTGCCAGCAGTATGGACAGAAATCAGCCCCAGCATTTT.

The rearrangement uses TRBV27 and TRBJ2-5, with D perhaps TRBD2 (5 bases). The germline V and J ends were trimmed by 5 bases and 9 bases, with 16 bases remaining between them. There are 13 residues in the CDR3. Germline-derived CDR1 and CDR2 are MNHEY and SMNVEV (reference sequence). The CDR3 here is CASSPYSGRPQYF. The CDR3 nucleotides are TGTGCCAGCAGTCCTTATTCTGGGAGACCCCAGTACTTC.

The CDR3 coding sequence is TGTGCCAGCAGTGCCCTGGGACTAGCCCAGAATGAGCAGTTCTTC. Amino acids: CASSALGLAQNEQFF. This chain connects TRBV2 to TRBJ2-1; TRBD2 matches 9 bases. The germline V gene encodes CDR1 SNHLY and CDR2 FYNNEI. CDR3 length equals 15 residues. Trimming cost V 4 bases and J 7 bases; bases outside gene matches: 8.

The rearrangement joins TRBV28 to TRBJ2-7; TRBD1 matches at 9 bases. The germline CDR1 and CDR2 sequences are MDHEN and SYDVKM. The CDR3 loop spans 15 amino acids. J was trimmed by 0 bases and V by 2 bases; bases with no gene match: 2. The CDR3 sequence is CASSLMGQGSYEQYF. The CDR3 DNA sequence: TGTGCCAGCAGTTTAATGGGACAGGGCTCCTACGAGCAGTACTTC. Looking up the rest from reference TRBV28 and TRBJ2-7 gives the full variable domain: DVKVTQSSRYLVKRTGEKVFLECVQDMDHENMFWYRQDPGLGLRLIYFSYDVKMKEKGDIPEGYSVSREKKERFSLILESASTNQTSMYLCASSLMGQGSYEQYFGPGTRLTVT.

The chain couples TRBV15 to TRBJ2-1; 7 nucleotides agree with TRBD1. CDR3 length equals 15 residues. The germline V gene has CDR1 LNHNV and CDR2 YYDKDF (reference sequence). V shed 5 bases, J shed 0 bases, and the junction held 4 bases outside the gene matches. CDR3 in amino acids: CATSPGTASYNEQFF. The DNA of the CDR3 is TGTGCCACCAGCCCCGGGACAGCCTCCTACAATGAGCAGTTCTTC.

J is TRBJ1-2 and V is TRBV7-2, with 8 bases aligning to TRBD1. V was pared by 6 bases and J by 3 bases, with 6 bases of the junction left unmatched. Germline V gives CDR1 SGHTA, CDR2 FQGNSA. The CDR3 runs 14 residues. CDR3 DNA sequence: TGTGCCAGCAGTCGGACAGGGAGGGACTATGGCTACACCTTC. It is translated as CASSRTGRDYGYTF.

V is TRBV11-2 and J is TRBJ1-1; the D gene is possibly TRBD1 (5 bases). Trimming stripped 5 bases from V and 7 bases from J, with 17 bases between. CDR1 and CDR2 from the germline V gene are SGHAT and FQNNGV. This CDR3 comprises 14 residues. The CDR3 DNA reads TGTGCCAGCAGCCCAGACGGGACGCGGGGTGAAGCTTTCTTT. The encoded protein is CASSPDGTRGEAFF.

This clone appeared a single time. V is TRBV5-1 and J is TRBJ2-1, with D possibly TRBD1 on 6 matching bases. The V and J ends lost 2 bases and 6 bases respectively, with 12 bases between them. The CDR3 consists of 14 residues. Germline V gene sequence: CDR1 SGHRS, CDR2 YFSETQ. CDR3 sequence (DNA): TGCGCCAGCAGCTTACAGGGATCTGTCAATGAGCAGTTCTTC. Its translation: CASSLQGSVNEQFF.

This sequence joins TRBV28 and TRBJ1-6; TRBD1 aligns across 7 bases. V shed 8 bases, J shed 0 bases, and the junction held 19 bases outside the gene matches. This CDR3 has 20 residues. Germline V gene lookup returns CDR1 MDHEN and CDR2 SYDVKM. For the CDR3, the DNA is TGTGCCAGCCAGAGAGGGGGCCCTGGACAGTCGAGCTCCTATAATTCACCCCTCCACTTT. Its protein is CASQRGGPGQSSSYNSPLHF.

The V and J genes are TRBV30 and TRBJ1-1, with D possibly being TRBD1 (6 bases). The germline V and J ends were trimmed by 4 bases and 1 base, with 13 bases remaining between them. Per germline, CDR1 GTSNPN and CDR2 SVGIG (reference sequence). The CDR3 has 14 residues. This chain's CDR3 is CAWTGRGQNTEAFF. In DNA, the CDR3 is TGTGCCTGGACCGGTAGGGGACAGAACACTGAAGCTTTCTTT. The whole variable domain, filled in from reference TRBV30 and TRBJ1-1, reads SQTIHQWPATLVQPVGSPLSLECTVEGTSNPNLYWYRQAAGRGLQLLFYSVGIGQISSEVPQNLSASRPQDRQFILSSKKLLLSDSGFYLCAWTGRGQNTEAFFGQGTRLTVV.

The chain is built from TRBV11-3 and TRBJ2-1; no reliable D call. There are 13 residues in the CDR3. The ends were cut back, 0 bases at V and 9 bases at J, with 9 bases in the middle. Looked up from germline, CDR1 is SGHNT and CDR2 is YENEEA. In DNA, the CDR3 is TGTGCCAGCAGCTTAGATTCTGAAGCTGAGCAGTTCTTC. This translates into CASSLDSEAEQFF.

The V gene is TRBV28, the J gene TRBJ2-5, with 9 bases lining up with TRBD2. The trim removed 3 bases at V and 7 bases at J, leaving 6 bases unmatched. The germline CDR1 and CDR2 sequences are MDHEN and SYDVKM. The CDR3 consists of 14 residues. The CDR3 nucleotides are TGTGCCAGCAGTTTCGGGACTAGCACCAGGACCCAGTACTTC. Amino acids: CASSFGTSTRTQYF.

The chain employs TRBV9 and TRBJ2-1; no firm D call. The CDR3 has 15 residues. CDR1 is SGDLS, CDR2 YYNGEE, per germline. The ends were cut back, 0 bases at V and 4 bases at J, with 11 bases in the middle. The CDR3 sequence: CASSVDLRPYNEQFF. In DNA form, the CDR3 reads TGTGCCAGCAGCGTAGATCTGCGCCCTTACAATGAGCAGTTCTTC.

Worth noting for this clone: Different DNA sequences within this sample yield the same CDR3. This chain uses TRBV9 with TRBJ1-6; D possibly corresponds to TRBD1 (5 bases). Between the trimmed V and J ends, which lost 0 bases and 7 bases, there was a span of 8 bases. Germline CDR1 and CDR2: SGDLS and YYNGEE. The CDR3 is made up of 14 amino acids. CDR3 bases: TGTGCCAGCAGCGTAGGACAGACCAATTCACCCCTCCACTTT. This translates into CASSVGQTNSPLHF.

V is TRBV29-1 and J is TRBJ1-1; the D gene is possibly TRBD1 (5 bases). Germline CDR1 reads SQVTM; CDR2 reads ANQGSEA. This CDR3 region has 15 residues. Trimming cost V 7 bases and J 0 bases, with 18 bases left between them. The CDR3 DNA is TGCAGCGCTGTGGGTGTGGGGCTCATGAACACTGAAGCTTTCTTT. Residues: CSAVGVGLMNTEAFF.

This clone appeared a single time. In DNA, the CDR3 is TGTGCCAGCAGCTTACACGGTGAATCCTACGAGCAGTACTTC. It specifies CASSLHGESYEQYF. This chain links TRBV13 with TRBJ2-7; no reliable D call. Trimming cost V 2 bases and J 1 base, with 9 bases left between them. Germline-derived CDR1 and CDR2 are PRHDT and FYEKMQ (reference sequence). The CDR3 contains 14 residues.

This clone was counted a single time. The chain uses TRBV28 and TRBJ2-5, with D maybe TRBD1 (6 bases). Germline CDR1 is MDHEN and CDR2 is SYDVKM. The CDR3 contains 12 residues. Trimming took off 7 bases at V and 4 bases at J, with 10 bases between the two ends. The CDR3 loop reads CASTSTGETQYF. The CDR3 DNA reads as TGTGCCAGCACCTCGACAGGAGAGACCCAGTACTTC.

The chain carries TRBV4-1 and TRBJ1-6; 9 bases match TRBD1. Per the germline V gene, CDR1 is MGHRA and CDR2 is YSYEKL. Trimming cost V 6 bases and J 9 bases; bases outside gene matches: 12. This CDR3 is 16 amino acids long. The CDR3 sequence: CASSLRPDRGGSPLHF. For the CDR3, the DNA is TGCGCCAGCAGTCTACGACCGGACAGGGGCGGTTCACCCCTCCACTTT.

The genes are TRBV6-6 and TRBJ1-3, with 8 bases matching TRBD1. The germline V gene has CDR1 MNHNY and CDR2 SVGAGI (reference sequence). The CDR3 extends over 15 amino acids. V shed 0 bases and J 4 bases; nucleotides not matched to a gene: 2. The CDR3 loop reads CASSYSRGPGNTIYF. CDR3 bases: TGTGCCAGCAGTTACTCCAGGGGGCCAGGAAACACCATATATTTT.

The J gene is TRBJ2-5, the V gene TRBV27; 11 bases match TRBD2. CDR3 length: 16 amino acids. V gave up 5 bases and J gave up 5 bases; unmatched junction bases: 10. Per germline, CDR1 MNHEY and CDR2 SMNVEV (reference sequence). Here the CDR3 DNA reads TGTGCCAGCAGTCCGATAGCGGGAGGGCCGGAGGAGACCCAGTACTTC. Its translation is CASSPIAGGPEETQYF.

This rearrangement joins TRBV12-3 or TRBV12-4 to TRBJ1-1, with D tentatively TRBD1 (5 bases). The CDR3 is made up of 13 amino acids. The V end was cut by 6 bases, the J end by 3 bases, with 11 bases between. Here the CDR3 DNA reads TGTGCCAGCAGCCAGGGTATTGACACTGAAGCTTTCTTT. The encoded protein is CASSQGIDTEAFF.